The source of this T cell receptor (beta chain) is a study of regulatory T cells in long-lasting Graves disease. Time point here: newly diagnosed GD, antithyroid drugs for less than 3 months. PBMC RNA was the source of the TCR library. CDR3 length: 14 amino acids. The germline V and J ends were trimmed by 3 bases and 2 bases, with 11 bases remaining between them. Germline CDR1 is SGHNT and CDR2 is YYREEE (reference sequence). Building of the TCR beta libraries involved iRepertoire HTBI primers and Arm-PCR of CDR3 regions. One entry per CDR3 protein results from TCRdb running MiXCR on the multiplex PCR reads. The profile shows under 700,000 distinct CDR3 sequences, about 16% of them singletons. The table lists this clonotype with a few counts. These data are also associated with another study on T cells in Graves' hyperthyroidism and ophthalmopathy.

V and J are TRBV5-4 and TRBJ2-5; a weak D match, TRBD2 (6 bases). The sample consisted of peripheral blood mononuclear cells (PBMCs), taken at new diagnosis, from a patient treated with antithyroid drugs. This clonotype was sampled from a woman aged 35-60 years with Graves disease. The DNA for the CDR3 is TGTGCCAGCAGCTGGCCGGGACTTCAAGAGACCCAGTACTTC. It encodes CASSWPGLQETQYF.